The sequence of this T cell receptor (beta chain) was determined in a study of T cell responses to AZD1222 COVID-19 vaccine. TCRdb's table, derived via immunoSEQ multiplex PCR, lists solely in-frame clones and lacks some. The profile covers some 170,000 clones, with 80% to 95% appearing a single time and 1.5% to 2% taken by the ten largest. This CDR3 has 12 residues. CDR1 and CDR2 (germline): SQVTM, ANQGSEA. V was clipped by 7 bases and J by 7 bases, with 16 bases between them. Material: peripheral blood, obtained 28 days after the second AZD1222 dose. The chain has TRBV29-1 and TRBJ2-5, with D possibly being TRBD1 (5 bases). The sequence was obtained from an adult who received the AZD1222 COVID-19 vaccine. The DNA of the CDR3 is TGCAGCGCCAGGGCCCCGCCAGGGACCCAGTACTTC. This codes for CSARAPPGTQYF.